The rows below give T cell receptor beta chains drawn from one sample of a study of cytotoxic CD8 clonotypes in ibrutinib-treated CLL. Profiling relied on immunoSEQ multiplex PCR, and the TCRdb table lists in-frame clones only, not all of them. Of 100,000 to 150,000 clones detected, approximately 83% appear once; the ten largest clones hold roughly 2%. Material: PBMCs, obtained after 24 months of ibrutinib treatment. These TCRs come from a human donor with chronic lymphocytic leukemia. CDR3s include the opening cysteine and the closing phenylalanine or tryptophan. The D gene is left open where the match is weak. Clone sizes are given selectively: once, few, many, or a class where the clone is expanded.

CDR3 length | J gene | clone size | D gene | V gene | CDR3 DNA | CDR3 protein
16 | TRBJ2-3 | NA | NA | TRBV5-1 | TGCGCCAGCAGGCGTGATCCCGGGACTAGCACAGATACGCAGTATTTT | CASRRDPGTSTDTQYF
15 | TRBJ2-7 | NA | NA | TRBV28 | TGTGCCAGCAGCCTGAGTAGCGTAAGCTCCTACGAGCAGTACTTC | CASSLSSVSSYEQYF
15 | TRBJ2-1 | NA | NA | TRBV5-4 | TGTGCCAGCAGCTTGGACTGGACTACCTACAATGAGCAGTTCTTC | CASSLDWTTYNEQFF
13 | TRBJ2-7 | NA | TRBD1 | TRBV4-3 | TGCGCCAGCAGCCAGGGGACAGGGTTCGAGCAGTACTTC | CASSQGTGFEQYF
15 | TRBJ2-3 | NA | NA | TRBV9 | TGTGCCAGCAGCATAGGGGGGATGAGCACAGATACGCAGTATTTT | CASSIGGMSTDTQYF
15 | TRBJ2-1 | NA | TRBD2 | TRBV5-1 | TGCGCCAGCAGCTCCGGACTAGCGGGAGGGTCAGAGCAGTTCTTC | CASSSGLAGGSEQFF
15 | TRBJ1-2 | NA | NA | TRBV7-2 | TGTGCCAGCAGTCTGGGAGTGGGGCCCTCGAAGGGCTACACCTTC | CASSLGVGPSKGYTF
15 | TRBJ1-4 | NA | NA | TRBV30 | TGTGCCTGGACCCCCTGGGAGGGGAGTAGTGAAAAACTGTTTTTT | CAWTPWEGSSEKLFF
16 | TRBJ1-5 | NA | NA | TRBV7-2 | TGTGCCAGCAGCTTAGTTGGGCGGTATAGCAATCAGCCCCAGCATTTT | CASSLVGRYSNQPQHF
13 | TRBJ2-1 | NA | NA | TRBV5-6 | TGTGCCAGCAGCTTGGAAAGCTACAATGAGCAGTTCTTC | CASSLESYNEQFF
11 | TRBJ1-5 | NA | NA | TRBV20-1 | TGCAGTGCTAGCCGCATCAGCGTCCAGCATTTT | CSASRISVQHF
14 | TRBJ1-1 | NA | NA | TRBV5-4 | TGTGCCAGCAGCTCCCTCGAAGGGGCGACTGAAGCTTTCTTT | CASSSLEGATEAFF
18 | TRBJ2-4 | NA | TRBD1 | TRBV18 | TGTGCCAGCTCACCCCCCGGGACAGGGGCGCCAGGCAAAAACATTCAGTACTTC | CASSPPGTGAPGKNIQYF
15 | TRBJ1-6 | NA | NA | TRBV28 | TGTGCCAGCAGATCCGGGACGGGGCAAGGTTCACCCCTCCACTTT | CASRSGTGQGSPLHF
18 | TRBJ2-3 | NA | NA | TRBV12-5 | TGTGCTAGTGGTTTGGTCCTAGGGCCAAGGGGAAGCACAGATACGCAGTATTTT | CASGLVLGPRGSTDTQYF
16 | TRBJ1-6 | once | TRBD1 | TRBV7-2 | TGTGCCAGCATAAAGGGGGCAAGGCGCGCTAATTCACCCCTCCACTTT | CASIKGARRANSPLHF
13 | TRBJ2-7 | NA | TRBD2 | TRBV29-1 | TGCAGCGTGGGGACTAGCGGGAGGTATGAGCAGTACTTC | CSVGTSGRYEQYF
16 | TRBJ1-3 | NA | NA | TRBV19 | TGTGCCAGTAGAGACCTTTACCGGAAAGGTGGAAACACCATATATTTT | CASRDLYRKGGNTIYF
15 | TRBJ2-5 | NA | TRBD2 | TRBV9 | TGTGCCAGCAGCGTAGAGACTAGCCCCCAAGAGACCCAGTACTTC | CASSVETSPQETQYF
15 | TRBJ2-6 | NA | TRBD1 | TRBV19 | TGTGCCAGTAGTACTGGGACAGGGGGTACCAACGTCCTGACTTTC | CASSTGTGGTNVLTF
15 | TRBJ2-3 | NA | NA | TRBV15 | TGTGCCACCAGCAGAGTCTTAGCGGGCACAGATACGCAGTATTTT | CATSRVLAGTDTQYF
16 | TRBJ2-2 | NA | TRBD2 | TRBV7-2 | TGTGCCAGCAGCTTTACGGCGGGAGCAGGTTCCGGGGAGCTGTTTTTT | CASSFTAGAGSGELFF
15 | TRBJ2-5 | NA | NA | TRBV7-9 | TGTGCCAGCAGCTTCGGTCGGGAGATGAGGGAGACCCAGTACTTC | CASSFGREMRETQYF
15 | TRBJ1-5 | NA | NA | TRBV7-2 | TGTGCCAGCAGCTTAGTTGCAGGTTACAATCAGCCCCAGCATTTT | CASSLVAGYNQPQHF
15 | TRBJ2-3 | NA | NA | TRBV28 | TGTGCCAGCAGTTTTCGATTTAAAGGTCCAGATACGCAGTATTTT | CASSFRFKGPDTQYF
16 | TRBJ1-3 | NA | TRBD1 | TRBV5-1 | TGCGCCAGCAGCGCGGACAGGGCACTCTCTGGAAACACCATATATTTT | CASSADRALSGNTIYF
16 | TRBJ2-7 | NA | TRBD1 | TRBV2 | TGTGCCAGCAGTGAATATATAGGGACAGGGGCCTACGAGCAGTACTTC | CASSEYIGTGAYEQYF
14 | TRBJ2-5 | NA | NA | TRBV28 | TGTGCCAGCAGTTTAATTCAGGGGCCCGAGACCCAGTACTTC | CASSLIQGPETQYF
19 | TRBJ1-5 | NA | NA | TRBV9 | TGTGCCAGCAGCGTATTGGTCTGGCCTTCCCAATTCGGCAATCAGCCCCAGCATTTT | CASSVLVWPSQFGNQPQHF
15 | TRBJ1-2 | NA | TRBD1 | TRBV19 | TGTGCCAGTAGTACCACGGACAGGGGACGATATGGCTACACCTTC | CASSTTDRGRYGYTF
17 | TRBJ2-1 | NA | TRBD2 | TRBV4-2 | TGTGCCAGCAGCCACGAGTCGACTAGCGGAAGTTACAATGAGCAGTTCTTC | CASSHESTSGSYNEQFF
18 | TRBJ2-5 | NA | NA | TRBV5-1 | TGCGCCAGCAGTCCGGGGAGGTCGGGGGGCCTTTTCGGAGAGACCCAGTACTTC | CASSPGRSGGLFGETQYF